Only a few counts were recorded for the clone carrying this T cell receptor beta chain. The antigen is unknown. These data are taken from a study of T-cell memory formation after mild COVID-19. Study results and caveats: For contracting clones, CD4+ ones sat mainly in CM and EM, CD8+ in EMRA. Clones that contracted from day 15 to 85 were balanced CD4/CD8, while later expanders leaned CD4+.

TCRdb fed the 5' RACE reads into MiXCR, producing one record per CDR3 protein. The table records about 560,000 distinct CDR3 sequences, around 15% of them present only once. Trimming took 3 bases from V and 3 from J, leaving 18 bases between them. This CDR3 is 16 amino acids long. The chain joins TRBV12-3 or TRBV12-4 to TRBJ2-7; unclear D gene. The TCR sequence derives from an adult woman who had mild COVID-19 (a few samples of this study predate the infection). Cell type and time point are not known. The sequenced material came from PBMCs or a T cell subset sorted from them (not recorded which). Here the CDR3 DNA reads TGTGCCAGCAGTTTTAGTGGCAGTCCCCACTTCTACGAGCAGTACTTC. It yields the protein CASSFSGSPHFYEQYF.